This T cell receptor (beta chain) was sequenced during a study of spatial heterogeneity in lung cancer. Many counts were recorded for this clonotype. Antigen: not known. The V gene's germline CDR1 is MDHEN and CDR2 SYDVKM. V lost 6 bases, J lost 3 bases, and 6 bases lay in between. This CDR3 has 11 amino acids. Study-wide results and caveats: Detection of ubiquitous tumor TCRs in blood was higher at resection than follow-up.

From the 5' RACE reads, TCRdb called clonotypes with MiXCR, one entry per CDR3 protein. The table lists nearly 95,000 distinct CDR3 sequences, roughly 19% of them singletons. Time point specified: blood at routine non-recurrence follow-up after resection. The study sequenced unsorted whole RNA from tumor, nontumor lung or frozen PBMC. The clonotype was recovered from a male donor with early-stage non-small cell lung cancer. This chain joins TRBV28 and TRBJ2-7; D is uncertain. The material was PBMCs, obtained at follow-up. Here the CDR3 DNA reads TGTGCCAGCAGCCCCGACTACGAGCAGTACTTC. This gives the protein CASSPDYEQYF.